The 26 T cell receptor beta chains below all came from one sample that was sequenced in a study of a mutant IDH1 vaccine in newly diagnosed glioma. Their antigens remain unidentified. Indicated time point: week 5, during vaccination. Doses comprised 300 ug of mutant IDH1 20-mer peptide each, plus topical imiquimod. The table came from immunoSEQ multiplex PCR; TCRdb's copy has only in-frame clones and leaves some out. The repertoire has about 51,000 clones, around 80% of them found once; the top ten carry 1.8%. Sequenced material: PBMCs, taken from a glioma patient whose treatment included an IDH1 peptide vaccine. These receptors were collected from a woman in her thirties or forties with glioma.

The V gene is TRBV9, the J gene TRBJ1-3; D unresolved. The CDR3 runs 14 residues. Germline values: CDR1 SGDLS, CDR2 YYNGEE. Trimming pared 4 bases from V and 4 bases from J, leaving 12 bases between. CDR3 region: CASSIEEAGNTIYF. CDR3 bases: TGTGCCAGCAGCATCGAGGAGGCGGGAAACACCATATATTTT.

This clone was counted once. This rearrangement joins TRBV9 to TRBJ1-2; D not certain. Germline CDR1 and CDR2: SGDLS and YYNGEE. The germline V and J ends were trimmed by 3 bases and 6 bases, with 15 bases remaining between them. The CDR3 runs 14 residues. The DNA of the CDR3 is TGTGCCAGCAGCGAGAAGGGATGGGAAAATGGCTACACCTTC. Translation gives CASSEKGWENGYTF.

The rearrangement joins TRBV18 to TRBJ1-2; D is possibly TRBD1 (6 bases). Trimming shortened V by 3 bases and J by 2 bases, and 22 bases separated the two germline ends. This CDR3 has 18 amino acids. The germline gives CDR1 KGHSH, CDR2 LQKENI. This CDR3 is CASSPQEVTGIQNYGYTF. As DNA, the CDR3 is TGTGCCAGCTCACCTCAAGAAGTTACAGGGATCCAAAACTATGGCTACACCTTC. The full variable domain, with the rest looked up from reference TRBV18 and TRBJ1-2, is NAGVMQNPRHLVRRRGQEARLRCSPMKGHSHVYWYRQLPEEGLKFMVYLQKENIIDESGMPKERFSAEFPKEGPSILRIQQVVRGDSAAYFCASSPQEVTGIQNYGYTFGSGTRLTVV.

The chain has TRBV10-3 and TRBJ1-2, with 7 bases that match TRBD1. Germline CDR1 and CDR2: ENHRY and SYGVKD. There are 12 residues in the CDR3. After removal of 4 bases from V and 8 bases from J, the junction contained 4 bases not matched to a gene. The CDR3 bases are TGTGCCATCAGTGGAACAGGGGAAGGCTACACCTTC. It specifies CAISGTGEGYTF.

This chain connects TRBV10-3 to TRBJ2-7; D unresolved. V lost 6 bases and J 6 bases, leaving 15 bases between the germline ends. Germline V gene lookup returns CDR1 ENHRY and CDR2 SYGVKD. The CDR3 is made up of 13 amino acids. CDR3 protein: CAIRDLTSGEQYF. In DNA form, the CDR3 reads TGTGCCATCAGGGACCTCACATCTGGCGAGCAGTACTTC.

CDR3 bases: TGTGCCAGCAGCTTTCGTAGGGGCGGCGGCACTGAAGCTTTCTTT. Protein sequence: CASSFRRGGGTEAFF. The chain is built from TRBV5-4 and TRBJ1-1, with a tentative D call TRBD1 (5 bases). Between the trimmed V and J ends, which lost 2 bases and 4 bases, there was a span of 15 bases. The CDR3 is 15 residues long. The germline CDR1 and CDR2 sequences are SGHNT and YYREEE (reference sequence).

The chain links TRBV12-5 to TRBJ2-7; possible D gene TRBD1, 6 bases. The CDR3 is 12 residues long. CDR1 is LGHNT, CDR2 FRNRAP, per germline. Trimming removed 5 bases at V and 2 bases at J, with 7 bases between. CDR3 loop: CASGRDTYEQYF. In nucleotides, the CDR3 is TGTGCTAGTGGTCGGGACACCTACGAGCAGTACTTC.

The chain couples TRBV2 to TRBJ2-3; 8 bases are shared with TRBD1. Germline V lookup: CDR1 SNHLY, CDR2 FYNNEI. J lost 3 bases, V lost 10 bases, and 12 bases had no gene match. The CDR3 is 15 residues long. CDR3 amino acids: CATTQGAYETDTQYF. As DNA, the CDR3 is TGTGCCACCACGCAGGGGGCCTATGAAACAGATACGCAGTATTTT.

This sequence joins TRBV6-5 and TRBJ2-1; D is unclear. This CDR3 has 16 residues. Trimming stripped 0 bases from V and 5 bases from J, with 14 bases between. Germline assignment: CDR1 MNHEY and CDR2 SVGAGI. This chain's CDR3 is CASSYSTPPRHNEQFF. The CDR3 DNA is TGTGCCAGCAGTTACTCGACACCCCCTCGCCACAATGAGCAGTTCTTC.

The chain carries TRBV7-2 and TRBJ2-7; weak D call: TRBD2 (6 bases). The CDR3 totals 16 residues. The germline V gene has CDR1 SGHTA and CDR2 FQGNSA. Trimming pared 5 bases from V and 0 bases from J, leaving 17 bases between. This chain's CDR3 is CASSIRLEHPSYEQYF. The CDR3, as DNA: TGTGCCAGCAGCATCCGACTAGAACACCCCTCCTACGAGCAGTACTTC.

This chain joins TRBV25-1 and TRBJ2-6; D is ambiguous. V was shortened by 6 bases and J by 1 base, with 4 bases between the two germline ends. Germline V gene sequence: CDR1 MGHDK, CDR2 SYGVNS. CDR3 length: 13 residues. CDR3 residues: CASSRSGANVLTF. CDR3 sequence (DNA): TGTGCCAGCAGCCGTTCTGGGGCCAACGTCCTGACTTTC.

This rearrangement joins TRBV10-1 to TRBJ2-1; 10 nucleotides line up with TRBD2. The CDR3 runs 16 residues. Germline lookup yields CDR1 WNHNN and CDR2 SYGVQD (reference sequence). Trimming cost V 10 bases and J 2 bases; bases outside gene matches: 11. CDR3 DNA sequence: TGCGCCACTAGCTCCCAGCTAGCGGGGGCCTACAATGAGCAGTTCTTC. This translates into CATSSQLAGAYNEQFF.

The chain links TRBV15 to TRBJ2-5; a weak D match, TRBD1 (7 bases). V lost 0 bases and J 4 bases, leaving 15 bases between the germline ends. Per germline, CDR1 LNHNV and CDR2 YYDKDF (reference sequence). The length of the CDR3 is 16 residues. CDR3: CATSRDLRGAAETQYF. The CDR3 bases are TGTGCCACCAGCAGAGACCTCAGGGGGGCGGCAGAGACCCAGTACTTC.

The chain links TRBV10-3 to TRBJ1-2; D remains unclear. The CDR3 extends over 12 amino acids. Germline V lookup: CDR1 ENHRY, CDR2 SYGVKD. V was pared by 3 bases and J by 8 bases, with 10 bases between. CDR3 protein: CAISEGREGYTF. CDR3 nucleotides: TGTGCCATCAGTGAAGGACGGGAGGGCTACACCTTC.

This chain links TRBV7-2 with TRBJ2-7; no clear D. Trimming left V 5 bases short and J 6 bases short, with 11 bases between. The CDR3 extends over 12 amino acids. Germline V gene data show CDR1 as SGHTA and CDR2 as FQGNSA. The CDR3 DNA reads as TGTGCCAGCAGCCCTGGGGTCGGCGAGCAGTACTTC. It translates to CASSPGVGEQYF. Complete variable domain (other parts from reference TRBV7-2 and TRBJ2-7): GAGVSQSPSNKVTEKGKDVELRCDPISGHTALYWYRQSLGQGLEFLIYFQGNSAPDKSGLPSDRFSAERTGGSVSTLTIQRTQQEDSAVYLCASSPGVGEQYFGPGTRLTVT.

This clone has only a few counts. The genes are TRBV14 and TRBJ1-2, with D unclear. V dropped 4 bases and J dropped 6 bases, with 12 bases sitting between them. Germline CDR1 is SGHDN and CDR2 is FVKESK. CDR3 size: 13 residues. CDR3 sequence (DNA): TGTGCCAGCAGCCCCGGGATGCGGGATGGCTACACCTTC. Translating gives CASSPGMRDGYTF. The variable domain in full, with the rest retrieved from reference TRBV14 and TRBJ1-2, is EAGVTQFPSHSVIEKGQTVTLRCDPISGHDNLYWYRRVMGKEIKFLLHFVKESKQDESGMPNNRFLAERTGGTYSTLKVQPAELEDSGVYFCASSPGMRDGYTFGSGTRLTVV.

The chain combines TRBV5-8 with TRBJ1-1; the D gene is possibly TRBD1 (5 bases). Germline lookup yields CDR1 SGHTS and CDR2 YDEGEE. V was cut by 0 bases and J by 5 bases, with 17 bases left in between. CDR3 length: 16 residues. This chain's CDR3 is CASSLEGRVIWTEAFF. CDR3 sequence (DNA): TGTGCCAGCAGCTTGGAGGGCAGGGTAATATGGACTGAAGCTTTCTTT.

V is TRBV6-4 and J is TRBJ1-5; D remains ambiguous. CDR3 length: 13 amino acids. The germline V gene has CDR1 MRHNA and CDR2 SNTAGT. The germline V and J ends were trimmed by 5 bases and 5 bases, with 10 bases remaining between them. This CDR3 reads CASSSDPYQPQHF. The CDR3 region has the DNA TGTGCCAGCAGTTCGGACCCTTATCAGCCCCAGCATTTT.

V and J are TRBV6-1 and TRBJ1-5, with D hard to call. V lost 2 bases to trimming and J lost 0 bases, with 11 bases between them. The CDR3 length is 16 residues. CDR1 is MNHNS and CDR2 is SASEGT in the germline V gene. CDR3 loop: CASSELVGDSNQPQHF. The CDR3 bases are TGTGCCAGCAGTGAATTAGTTGGTGATAGCAATCAGCCCCAGCATTTT.

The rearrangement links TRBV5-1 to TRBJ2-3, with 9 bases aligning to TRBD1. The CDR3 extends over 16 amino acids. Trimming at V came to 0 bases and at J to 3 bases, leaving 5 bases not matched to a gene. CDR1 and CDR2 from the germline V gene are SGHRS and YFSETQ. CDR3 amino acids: CASSLGDREDTDTQYF. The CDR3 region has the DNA TGCGCCAGCAGCTTGGGGGACAGGGAAGATACAGATACGCAGTATTTT.

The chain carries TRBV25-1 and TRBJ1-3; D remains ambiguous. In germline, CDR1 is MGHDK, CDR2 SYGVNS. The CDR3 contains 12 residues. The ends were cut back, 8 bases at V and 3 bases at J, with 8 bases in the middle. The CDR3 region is CASGSYGNTIYF. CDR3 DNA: TGTGCCAGCGGCAGTTATGGAAACACCATATATTTT.

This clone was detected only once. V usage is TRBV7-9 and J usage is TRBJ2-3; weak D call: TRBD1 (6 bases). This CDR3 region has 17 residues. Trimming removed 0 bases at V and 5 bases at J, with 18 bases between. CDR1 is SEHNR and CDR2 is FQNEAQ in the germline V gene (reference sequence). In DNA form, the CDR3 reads TGTGCCAGCAGCTTAGCTACCCGGGACACCTGGGGAGATACGCAGTATTTT. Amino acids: CASSLATRDTWGDTQYF.

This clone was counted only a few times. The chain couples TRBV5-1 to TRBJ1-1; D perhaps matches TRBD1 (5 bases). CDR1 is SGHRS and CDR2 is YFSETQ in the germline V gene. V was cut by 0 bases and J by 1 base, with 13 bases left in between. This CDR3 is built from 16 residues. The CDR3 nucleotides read TGCGCCAGCAGCTTGGTGCGAGGGGAAGGGAACACTGAAGCTTTCTTT. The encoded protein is CASSLVRGEGNTEAFF.

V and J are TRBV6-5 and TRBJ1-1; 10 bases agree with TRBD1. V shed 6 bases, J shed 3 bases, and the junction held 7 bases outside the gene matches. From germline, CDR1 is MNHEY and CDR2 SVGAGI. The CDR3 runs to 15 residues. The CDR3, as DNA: TGTGCCAGCAGACTACCCGGGACAGGGGACACTGAAGCTTTCTTT. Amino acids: CASRLPGTGDTEAFF.

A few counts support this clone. The CDR3 nucleotides read TGTGCCAGCAGCCCCTCCCAAGGGGGCAGAAATCAGCCCCAGCATTTT. Translating it yields CASSPSQGGRNQPQHF. The chain uses TRBV7-6 and TRBJ1-5; 7 bases are a match to TRBD1. This CDR3 contains 16 residues. After removal of 5 bases from V and 4 bases from J, the junction contained 11 bases not matched to a gene. Per the germline V gene, CDR1 is SGHVS and CDR2 is FNYEAQ.

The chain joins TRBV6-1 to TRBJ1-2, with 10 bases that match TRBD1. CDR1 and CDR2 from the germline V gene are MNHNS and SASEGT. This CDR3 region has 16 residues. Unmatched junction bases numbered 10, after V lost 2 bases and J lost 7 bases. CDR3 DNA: TGTGCCAGCAGTGAACTGGACAGGGGGTTCAATGGTGGCTACACCTTC. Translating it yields CASSELDRGFNGGYTF.